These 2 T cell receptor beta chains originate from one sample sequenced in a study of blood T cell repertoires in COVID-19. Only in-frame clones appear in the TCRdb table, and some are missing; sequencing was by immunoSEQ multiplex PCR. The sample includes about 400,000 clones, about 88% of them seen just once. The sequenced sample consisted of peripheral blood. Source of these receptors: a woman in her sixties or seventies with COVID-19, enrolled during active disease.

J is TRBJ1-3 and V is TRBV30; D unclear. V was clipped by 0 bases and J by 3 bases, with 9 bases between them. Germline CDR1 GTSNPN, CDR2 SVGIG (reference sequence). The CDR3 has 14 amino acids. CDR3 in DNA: TGTGCCTGGAGTGTAGGAGGAGGTGGAAACACCATATATTTT. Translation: CAWSVGGGGNTIYF.

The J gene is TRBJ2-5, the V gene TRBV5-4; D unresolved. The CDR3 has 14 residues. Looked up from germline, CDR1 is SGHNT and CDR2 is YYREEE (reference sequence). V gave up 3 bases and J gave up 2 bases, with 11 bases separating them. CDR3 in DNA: TGTGCCAGCAGCTACGGGTTAAGTCAAGAGACCCAGTACTTC. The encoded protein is CASSYGLSQETQYF.